The next 20 T cell receptor beta chains were all read from a single sample in a study of CD8+ T cells in alopecia areata. RNA was extracted and reverse transcribed into cDNA as the sequencing template. TCRdb's table, derived via immunoSEQ multiplex PCR, lists solely in-frame clones and lacks some. The data hold over 120,000 clones, with around 50% observed a single time. The input for sequencing was CD4+ T cells sorted from blood, taken at week 0. The receptors come from a human donor with alopecia areata.

The rearrangement joins TRBV5-1 to TRBJ2-5, with D possibly called TRBD1 or TRBD2 (6 bases each). Trimming shortened V by 5 bases and J by 5 bases, and 13 bases separated the two germline ends. Looked up from germline, CDR1 is SGHRS and CDR2 is YFSETQ. The CDR3 contains 13 residues. The CDR3 DNA reads as TGCGCCAGCAGGGAGGGGGTCGGGGAGACCCAGTACTTC. Translated, it gives CASREGVGETQYF.

The V and J genes are TRBV4-1 and TRBJ1-5; a weak D match, TRBD1 (5 bases). The V end was cut by 4 bases, the J end by 5 bases, with 18 bases between. CDR1 and CDR2 (germline): MGHRA, YSYEKL. This CDR3 contains 16 residues. DNA for the CDR3: TGCGCCAGCAGCCTATACTTTGGGACCGATCATCAGCCCCAGCATTTT. This sequence encodes CASSLYFGTDHQPQHF.

This clone was observed at least ten times. This rearrangement joins TRBV28 to TRBJ1-2; no firm D call. Trimming took 3 bases from V and 1 from J, leaving 6 bases between them. Germline CDR1 reads MDHEN; CDR2 reads SYDVKM. The CDR3 totals 13 residues. CDR3 DNA: TGTGCCAGCAGTTTCCATCTTAACTATGGCTACACCTTC. Translation: CASSFHLNYGYTF.

The genes are TRBV30 and TRBJ2-1; 8 nucleotides align to TRBD1. Trimming took 2 bases from V and 6 from J; bases not matched to a gene: 3. The CDR3 loop spans 13 amino acids. Germline loops: CDR1 GTSNPN, CDR2 SVGIG (reference sequence). The CDR3 region has the DNA TGTGCCTGGAGTCGTGACAGGGGCAATGAGCAGTTCTTC. Translation gives CAWSRDRGNEQFF.

This clone occurred a few times. This chain links TRBV5-1 with TRBJ2-7, with 7 nucleotides matching TRBD2. The CDR3 is made up of 16 amino acids. V shed 0 bases and J 5 bases; nucleotides not matched to a gene: 11. Germline CDR1 reads SGHRS; CDR2 reads YFSETQ. CDR3: CASSLGDARREDEQYF. The CDR3 coding sequence is TGCGCCAGCAGCTTGGGGGACGCCCGCCGGGAGGACGAGCAGTACTTC.

The rearrangement joins TRBV27 to TRBJ1-1; D not resolved. This CDR3 spans 15 amino acids. From germline, CDR1 is MNHEY and CDR2 SMNVEV (reference sequence). The V end was cut by 6 bases, the J end by 1 base, with 15 bases between. CDR3 DNA: TGTGCCAGCAGCAGCCCCTTACCAGGGAACACTGAAGCTTTCTTT. This codes for CASSSPLPGNTEAFF.

In its sample, this clone was seen a few times. This rearrangement joins TRBV11-3 to TRBJ2-2; D perhaps matches TRBD2 (5 bases). CDR1 and CDR2 from the germline V gene are SGHNT and YENEEA. V gave up 0 bases and J gave up 5 bases, with 7 bases separating them. CDR3 length: 14 residues. CDR3 in amino acids: CASSLEGSTGELFF. CDR3 DNA: TGTGCCAGCAGCTTAGAAGGGAGTACCGGGGAGCTGTTTTTT.

This clone was seen a handful of times. The CDR3 protein is CASSSDRATDTQYF. Here the CDR3 DNA reads TGCGCCAGCAGCTCGGACAGGGCCACAGATACGCAGTATTTT. The chain links TRBV5-1 to TRBJ2-3, with 8 bases lining up with TRBD1. The CDR3 has 14 amino acids. Per the germline V gene, CDR1 is SGHRS and CDR2 is YFSETQ. Unmatched junction bases numbered 2, after V lost 3 bases and J lost 2 bases.

V is TRBV9 and J is TRBJ1-2; 7 nucleotides line up with TRBD1. The germline CDR1 and CDR2 sequences are SGDLS and YYNGEE. V shed 0 bases, J shed 10 bases, and the junction held 12 bases outside the gene matches. CDR3 size: 15 residues. For the CDR3, the DNA is TGTGCCAGCAGCGTAGCTCCGGGGACAGCTCTCGACTACACCTTC. Translated: CASSVAPGTALDYTF.

This clone occurred a few times. The chain combines TRBV5-6 with TRBJ2-2, with unresolved D. CDR1 and CDR2 (germline): SGHDT, YYEEEE. V was shortened by 2 bases and J by 9 bases, with 5 bases between the two germline ends. The CDR3 loop spans 11 amino acids. The CDR3 nucleotides read TGTGCCAGCAGCTTCGAGAGGGAGCTGTTTTTT. It specifies CASSFERELFF.

The rearrangement uses TRBV5-1 and TRBJ2-4, with TRBD2 matching 7 bases. The CDR3 consists of 15 residues. Per germline, CDR1 SGHRS and CDR2 YFSETQ. V gave up 1 base and J gave up 1 base; unmatched junction bases: 2. The CDR3 region has the DNA TGCGCCAGCAGCTTGCGGGGGGATGCCAAAAACATTCAGTACTTC. Protein sequence: CASSLRGDAKNIQYF.

The J gene is TRBJ1-6, the V gene TRBV18; D perhaps matches TRBD1 (5 bases). Germline CDR1 KGHSH, CDR2 LQKENI. This CDR3 has 14 residues. Trimming left V 3 bases short and J 7 bases short, with 10 bases between. The CDR3 here is CASSPSRANSPLHF. The CDR3 DNA sequence: TGTGCCAGCTCACCGTCCAGGGCGAATTCACCCCTCCACTTT.

V is TRBV28 and J is TRBJ1-5; D is ambiguous. V was trimmed by 4 bases and J by 11 bases, leaving 9 bases between them. CDR1 is MDHEN, CDR2 SYDVKM, per germline. The CDR3 sequence is 11 residues long. The CDR3 nucleotides are TGTGCCAGCAGTTCTCCCCACGCCCAGCATTTT. It yields the protein CASSSPHAQHF.

The chain is built from TRBV27 and TRBJ2-2; 10 nucleotides align to TRBD2. Germline CDR1 is MNHEY and CDR2 is SMNVEV (reference sequence). The CDR3 runs to 16 residues. The V and J ends lost 0 bases and 5 bases, in that order; junction bases with no gene match: 3. CDR3 in amino acids: CASSLSGLAPTGELFF. Here the CDR3 DNA reads TGTGCCAGCAGTTTATCGGGACTAGCGCCGACCGGGGAGCTGTTTTTT.

J is TRBJ2-7 and V is TRBV7-2, with D perhaps matching TRBD1 (6 bases). Trimming pared 3 bases from V and 4 bases from J, leaving 16 bases between. The length of the CDR3 is 15 residues. Germline lookup yields CDR1 SGHTA and CDR2 FQGNSA. CDR3 loop: CASSFAAGDHYEQYF. As DNA, the CDR3 is TGTGCCAGCAGCTTCGCCGCAGGGGACCATTACGAGCAGTACTTC.

V usage is TRBV5-6 and J usage is TRBJ1-2; 9 bases line up with TRBD1. V lost 3 bases and J lost 6; bases outside the gene matches: 9. Germline-derived CDR1 and CDR2 are SGHDT and YYEEEE. The CDR3 extends over 15 amino acids. CDR3 in DNA: TGTGCCAGCAGCTACCGCACAGGGGGCAGGCATGGCTACACCTTC. Residues: CASSYRTGGRHGYTF.

V usage is TRBV29-1 and J usage is TRBJ1-2; perhaps TRBD1 as D (5 bases). From germline, CDR1 is SQVTM and CDR2 ANQGSEA. Trimming pared 1 base from V and 2 bases from J, leaving 14 bases between. The CDR3 length is 15 residues. DNA for the CDR3: TGCAGCGTTGAAGGGGACGCCGTGTCAAACTATGGCTACACCTTC. Translated: CSVEGDAVSNYGYTF. Full variable domain (remainder filled in from reference TRBV29-1 and TRBJ1-2): SAVISQKPSRDICQRGTSLTIQCQVDSQVTMMFWYRQQPGQSLTLIATANQGSEATYESGFVIDKFPISRPNLTFSTLTVSNMSPEDSSIYLCSVEGDAVSNYGYTFGSGTRLTVV.

CDR3 residues: CASSQGGTSGQETQYF. In DNA form, the CDR3 reads TGCGCCAGCAGCCAAGGGGGGACTAGCGGACAAGAGACCCAGTACTTC. V is TRBV4-3 and J is TRBJ2-5; TRBD2 aligns across 11 bases. CDR3 size: 16 residues. J gave up 2 bases and V 1 base, and 3 bases lay outside the gene matches. Germline CDR1 is LGHNA and CDR2 is YSLEER.

The gene calls are TRBV7-2 and TRBJ2-5, with 8 bases identical to TRBD2. Germline lookup yields CDR1 SGHTA and CDR2 FQGNSA. The J segment lost 7 bases and the V segment lost 1 base, leaving 8 bases of the junction unmatched. CDR3 length: 15 amino acids. The chain's CDR3 is CASSLGGVREGTQYF. DNA for the CDR3: TGTGCCAGCAGCTTAGGAGGGGTCCGGGAGGGGACCCAGTACTTC.

The chain employs TRBV2 and TRBJ1-6; a possible D gene is TRBD1 (6 bases). In germline, CDR1 is SNHLY, CDR2 FYNNEI. V was cut by 3 bases and J by 6 bases, with 6 bases left in between. This CDR3 has 13 amino acids. The CDR3 bases are TGTGCCAGCAGTGACAGGGGTAATTCACCCCTCCACTTT. As protein: CASSDRGNSPLHF. Based on the CDR3 plus reference TRBV2 and TRBJ1-6, the full variable domain is EPEVTQTPSHQVTQMGQEVILRCVPISNHLYFYWYRQILGQKVEFLVSFYNNEISEKSEIFDDQFSVERPDGSNFTLKIRSTKLEDSAMYFCASSDRGNSPLHFGNGTRLTVT.